This T cell receptor (beta chain) appears in the sequencing data of a study of cytomegalovirus exposure and HLA in healthy donors. Worth noting for this clone: Its matching antigen is unknown.

It was with 60 Vbeta and 13 Jbeta primers that the PCR ran. Clones were read by immunoSEQ multiplex PCR, and TCRdb kept only the in-frame ones, dropping some. The repertoire holds 150,000 to 200,000 clones, with approximately 80% as singletons. In germline, CDR1 is MDHEN, CDR2 SYDVKM. The trim removed 4 bases at V and 2 bases at J, leaving 2 bases unmatched. This CDR3 region has 13 residues. Broader study findings: Analysis performed later found under 20,000 TCR beta sequences associated with HLA alleles at 0.05 false discovery rate.

The receptor's source is a young woman in good health and CMV-seronegative. The chain carries TRBV28 and TRBJ2-7; 7 bases agree with TRBD1. Material: PBMCs. CDR3 sequence (DNA): TGTGCCAGCAGTTCGGGACAGCCCTACGAGCAGTACTTC. Its protein product is CASSSGQPYEQYF.